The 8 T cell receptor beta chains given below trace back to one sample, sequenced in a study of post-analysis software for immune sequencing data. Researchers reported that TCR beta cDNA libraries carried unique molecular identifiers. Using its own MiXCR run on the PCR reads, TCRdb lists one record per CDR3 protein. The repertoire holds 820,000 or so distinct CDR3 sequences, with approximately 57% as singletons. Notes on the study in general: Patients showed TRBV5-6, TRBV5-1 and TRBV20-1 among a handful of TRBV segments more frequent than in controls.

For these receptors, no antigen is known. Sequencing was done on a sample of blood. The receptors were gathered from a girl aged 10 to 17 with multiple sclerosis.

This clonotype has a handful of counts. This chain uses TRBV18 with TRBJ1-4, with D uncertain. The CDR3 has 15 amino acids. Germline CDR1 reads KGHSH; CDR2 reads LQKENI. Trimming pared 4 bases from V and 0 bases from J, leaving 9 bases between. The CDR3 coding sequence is TGTGCCAGCTCACATTCGGTCGCAACTAATGAAAAACTGTTTTTT. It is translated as CASSHSVATNEKLFF.

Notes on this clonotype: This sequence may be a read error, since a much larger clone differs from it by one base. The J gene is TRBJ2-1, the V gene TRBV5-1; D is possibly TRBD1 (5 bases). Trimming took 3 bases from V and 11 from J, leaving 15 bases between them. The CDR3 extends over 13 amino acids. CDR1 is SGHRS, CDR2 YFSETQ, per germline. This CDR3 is CASSWTSTGKQFF. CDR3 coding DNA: TGCGCCAGCAGCTGGACCTCAACAGGCAAGCAGTTCTTC.

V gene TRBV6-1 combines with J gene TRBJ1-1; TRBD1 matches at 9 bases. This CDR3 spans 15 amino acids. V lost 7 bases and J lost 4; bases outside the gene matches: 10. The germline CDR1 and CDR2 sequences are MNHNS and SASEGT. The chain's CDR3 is CASTTGGLWITEAFF. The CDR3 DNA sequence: TGTGCCAGCACAACAGGGGGCCTTTGGATCACTGAAGCTTTCTTT.

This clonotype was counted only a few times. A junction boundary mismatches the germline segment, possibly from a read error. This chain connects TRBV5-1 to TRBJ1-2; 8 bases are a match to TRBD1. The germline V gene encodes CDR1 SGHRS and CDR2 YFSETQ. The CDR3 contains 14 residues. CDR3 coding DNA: TGTGCCAGCAGCCCCGGACAGGGCGTTTATGGCTACACCTTC. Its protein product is CASSPGQGVYGYTF.

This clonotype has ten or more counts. The CDR3 is CASSFLYEQYF. CDR3 nucleotides: TGCGCCAGCAGCTTCTTATACGAGCAGTACTTC. The rearrangement joins TRBV5-1 to TRBJ2-7; no clear D. The CDR3 covers 11 residues. V dropped 2 bases and J dropped 4 bases, with 4 bases sitting between them. Per the germline V gene, CDR1 is SGHRS and CDR2 is YFSETQ.

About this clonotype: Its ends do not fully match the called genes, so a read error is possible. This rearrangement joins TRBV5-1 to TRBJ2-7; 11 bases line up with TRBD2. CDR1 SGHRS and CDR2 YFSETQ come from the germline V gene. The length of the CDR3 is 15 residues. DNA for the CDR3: TGCGCCAGCAGCTTTACTAGCGGGAGCTCCTACGGGCAGTACTTC. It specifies CASSFTSGSSYGQYF.

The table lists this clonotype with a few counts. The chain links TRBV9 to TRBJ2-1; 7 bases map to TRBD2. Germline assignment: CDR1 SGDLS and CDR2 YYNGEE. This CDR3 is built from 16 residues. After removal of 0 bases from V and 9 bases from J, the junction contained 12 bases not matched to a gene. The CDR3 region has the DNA TGTGCCAGCAGCGTAGCAGGCGGGGGAGGTCCGGGTGAGCAGTTCTTC. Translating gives CASSVAGGGGPGEQFF.

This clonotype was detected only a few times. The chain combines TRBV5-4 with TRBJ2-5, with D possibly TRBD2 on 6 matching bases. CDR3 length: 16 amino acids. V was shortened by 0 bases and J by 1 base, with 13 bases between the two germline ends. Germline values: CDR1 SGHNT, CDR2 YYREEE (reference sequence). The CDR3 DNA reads TGTGCCAGCAGCTTGGATTTCCTAGCGACCCAAGAGACCCAGTACTTC. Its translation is CASSLDFLATQETQYF.